The clone carrying this T cell receptor beta chain has a count of ten or more. As yet, its antigen is unknown. The sample originates from a study of Graves' ophthalmopathy and Graves' hyperthyroidism. Scientists amplified the TCR beta CDR3 regions from RNA transcripts. The workflow started with a first-round RT-PCR run with HTBI primers and then moved on to a second-round multiplex PCR. In TCRdb, the multiplex PCR reads were re-called with MiXCR into one record per CDR3 protein. Of 400,000 to 450,000 distinct CDR3 sequences in the sample, under 25% were seen once. The diagnosis was founded upon clinical symptoms, serum thyroxine, TRAb, thyroid ultrasound and orbital computed tomography. Per the germline V gene, CDR1 is SGHTA and CDR2 is FQGNSA. The CDR3 runs 14 residues. V lost 1 base to trimming and J lost 5 bases, with 9 bases between them. General study points: Blood also contained most of the expanded thyroid clonotypes above 0.001 frequency.

The chain couples TRBV7-2 to TRBJ1-5, with a weak D call TRBD1 (5 bases). The source of this sequence is a woman aged 18-29 years with stable Graves' hyperthyroidism. Material for sequencing was peripheral blood. The CDR3 spells CASSLVRGDQPQHF. CDR3 coding DNA: TGTGCCAGCAGCTTAGTCCGGGGGGATCAGCCCCAGCATTTT.